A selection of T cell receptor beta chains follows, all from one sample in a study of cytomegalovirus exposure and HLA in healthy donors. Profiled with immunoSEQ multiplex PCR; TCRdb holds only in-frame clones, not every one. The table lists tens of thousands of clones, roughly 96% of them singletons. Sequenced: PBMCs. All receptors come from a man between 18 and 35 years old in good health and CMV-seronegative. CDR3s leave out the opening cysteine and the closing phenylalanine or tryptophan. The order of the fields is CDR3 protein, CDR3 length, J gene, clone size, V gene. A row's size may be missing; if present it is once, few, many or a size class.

cdr3_aa: ASSFSQFQETQY
cdr3_length: 12
j_call: TRBJ2-5
clone_size: -
v_call: TRBV27

cdr3_aa: ASSPPLMGGREAF
cdr3_length: 13
j_call: TRBJ1-1
clone_size: -
v_call: TRBV7-9

cdr3_aa: SVTGTGKYNEQF
cdr3_length: 12
j_call: TRBJ2-1
clone_size: -
v_call: TRBV29-1

cdr3_aa: ASSWGQGEGGELF
cdr3_length: 13
j_call: TRBJ2-2
clone_size: -
v_call: TRBV27

cdr3_aa: ASSLHRLGAEQF
cdr3_length: 12
j_call: TRBJ2-1
clone_size: -
v_call: TRBV11-2

cdr3_aa: ASSIDYRGQNYEQY
cdr3_length: 14
j_call: TRBJ2-7
clone_size: -
v_call: TRBV19

cdr3_aa: ASSQIGTGKTGELF
cdr3_length: 14
j_call: TRBJ2-2
clone_size: -
v_call: TRBV4-1

cdr3_aa: AWTYPGDRGSEAF
cdr3_length: 13
j_call: TRBJ1-1
clone_size: once
v_call: TRBV30

cdr3_aa: ASSLAGQGAADTQY
cdr3_length: 14
j_call: TRBJ2-3
clone_size: once
v_call: TRBV11-3

cdr3_aa: ASSAGQEITNTEAF
cdr3_length: 14
j_call: TRBJ1-1
clone_size: -
v_call: TRBV7-8

cdr3_aa: ASSMAASTDTQY
cdr3_length: 12
j_call: TRBJ2-3
clone_size: once
v_call: TRBV19

cdr3_aa: ASSHGLAGPTDTQY
cdr3_length: 14
j_call: TRBJ2-3
clone_size: -
v_call: TRBV11-2

cdr3_aa: ASSQTGVGYT
cdr3_length: 10
j_call: TRBJ1-2
clone_size: -
v_call: TRBV4-1

cdr3_aa: ASKQGMNTEAF
cdr3_length: 11
j_call: TRBJ1-1
clone_size: -
v_call: TRBV6-4

cdr3_aa: ASSVGDSYEQY
cdr3_length: 11
j_call: TRBJ2-7
clone_size: -
v_call: TRBV25-1

cdr3_aa: ASKVTGGGNQPQH
cdr3_length: 13
j_call: TRBJ1-5
clone_size: -
v_call: TRBV6-6

cdr3_aa: ASSFVSGSGNEQY
cdr3_length: 13
j_call: TRBJ2-7
clone_size: -
v_call: TRBV7-9

cdr3_aa: ASSKDQYRARELF
cdr3_length: 13
j_call: TRBJ2-2
clone_size: -
v_call: TRBV5-6

cdr3_aa: ASIVLTGKTGNTIY
cdr3_length: 14
j_call: TRBJ1-3
clone_size: -
v_call: TRBV2

cdr3_aa: ASSLPRAGINLEQY
cdr3_length: 14
j_call: TRBJ2-7
clone_size: -
v_call: TRBV7-9

cdr3_aa: ASSSGWRGYT
cdr3_length: 10
j_call: TRBJ1-2
clone_size: -
v_call: TRBV9

cdr3_aa: ASSFTGATNEKLF
cdr3_length: 13
j_call: TRBJ1-4
clone_size: once
v_call: TRBV7-9

cdr3_aa: ASSPGGVPGELF
cdr3_length: 12
j_call: TRBJ2-2
clone_size: -
v_call: TRBV11-3

cdr3_aa: ASSWSDSSYEQY
cdr3_length: 12
j_call: TRBJ2-7
clone_size: -
v_call: TRBV11-2

cdr3_aa: ASSASTSGSYNEQF
cdr3_length: 14
j_call: TRBJ2-1
clone_size: once
v_call: TRBV7-2

cdr3_aa: ATSRDLGGQGALEQY
cdr3_length: 15
j_call: TRBJ2-7
clone_size: -
v_call: TRBV15

cdr3_aa: ASSPGQGSAGELF
cdr3_length: 13
j_call: TRBJ2-2
clone_size: -
v_call: TRBV5-4

cdr3_aa: ASSLSDRPPGELF
cdr3_length: 13
j_call: TRBJ2-2
clone_size: -
v_call: TRBV9

cdr3_aa: ASSLRGLNEAF
cdr3_length: 11
j_call: TRBJ1-1
clone_size: once
v_call: TRBV7-2

cdr3_aa: ASSLTLQGASYNEQF
cdr3_length: 15
j_call: TRBJ2-1
clone_size: -
v_call: TRBV4-1

cdr3_aa: ASSRLAGATLGDTQY
cdr3_length: 15
j_call: TRBJ2-3
clone_size: -
v_call: TRBV19

cdr3_aa: ASSSQGQGNPYNEQF
cdr3_length: 15
j_call: TRBJ2-1
clone_size: -
v_call: TRBV5-8

cdr3_aa: ASSSTGFFGHEQY
cdr3_length: 13
j_call: TRBJ2-7
clone_size: -
v_call: TRBV5-1

cdr3_aa: ASSPRTGSKGMNTEAF
cdr3_length: 16
j_call: TRBJ1-1
clone_size: -
v_call: TRBV27

cdr3_aa: ASTSGNQPQH
cdr3_length: 10
j_call: TRBJ1-5
clone_size: -
v_call: TRBV27

cdr3_aa: ASSTWTGSSYEQY
cdr3_length: 13
j_call: TRBJ2-7
clone_size: -
v_call: TRBV13

cdr3_aa: ASSSRDREHTEAF
cdr3_length: 13
j_call: TRBJ1-1
clone_size: -
v_call: TRBV7-2

cdr3_aa: ASGTGGWGYT
cdr3_length: 10
j_call: TRBJ1-2
clone_size: -
v_call: TRBV27

cdr3_aa: ASSQDEASGSYEQY
cdr3_length: 14
j_call: TRBJ2-7
clone_size: -
v_call: TRBV4-1

cdr3_aa: ASSTAGPDEKLF
cdr3_length: 12
j_call: TRBJ1-4
clone_size: -
v_call: TRBV5-1

cdr3_aa: ASSTAGQETQY
cdr3_length: 11
j_call: TRBJ2-5
clone_size: -
v_call: TRBV5-4

cdr3_aa: ASSLNPGTGGEKLF
cdr3_length: 14
j_call: TRBJ1-4
clone_size: -
v_call: TRBV27

cdr3_aa: ASGGLQGSNQPQH
cdr3_length: 13
j_call: TRBJ1-5
clone_size: -
v_call: TRBV27

cdr3_aa: ASSVGGGDYGYT
cdr3_length: 12
j_call: TRBJ1-2
clone_size: -
v_call: TRBV9

cdr3_aa: ASGLVRSSGRYNEQF
cdr3_length: 15
j_call: TRBJ2-1
clone_size: -
v_call: TRBV12-5

cdr3_aa: ASIIGQGVYGYT
cdr3_length: 12
j_call: TRBJ1-2
clone_size: -
v_call: TRBV7-9

cdr3_aa: ASSLAAAASAYGYT
cdr3_length: 14
j_call: TRBJ1-2
clone_size: -
v_call: TRBV5-4

cdr3_aa: ASNDRGLNSAKAF
cdr3_length: 13
j_call: TRBJ1-1
clone_size: -
v_call: TRBV27

cdr3_aa: ASSSSGRPQETQY
cdr3_length: 13
j_call: TRBJ2-5
clone_size: -
v_call: TRBV9

cdr3_aa: ASSLGPRGETQY
cdr3_length: 12
j_call: TRBJ2-5
clone_size: -
v_call: TRBV6-5

cdr3_aa: ASSLAKSGEQY
cdr3_length: 11
j_call: TRBJ2-7
clone_size: -
v_call: TRBV5-6

cdr3_aa: ASSSTGASLAYEQY
cdr3_length: 14
j_call: TRBJ2-7
clone_size: -
v_call: TRBV27

cdr3_aa: ASSQIQVYGYT
cdr3_length: 11
j_call: TRBJ1-2
clone_size: -
v_call: TRBV23-1